The subject of this entry is one TCR beta chain. Its antigen is not identified. The source of the sample is a study of blood T cells in healthy people across ages. V was trimmed by 5 bases and J by 3 bases, leaving 12 bases between them. Germline CDR1 reads SGHRS; CDR2 reads YFSETQ. The CDR3 runs 14 residues. Study outcomes and limitations: The recorded TCR beta diversity per million T cells decreased in a roughly linear manner with age.

With a J-beta primer mix and a sample-barcoded 5' primer, a second PCR ran about 7 to 12 cycles. Each CDR3 protein is one row after TCRdb ran MiXCR on the 5' RACE reads. This table has around 1,900,000 distinct CDR3 sequences, approximately 40% appearing once. Source material: blood. The clonotype was recovered from a human donor in good health. The V gene is TRBV5-1, the J gene TRBJ1-5; a possible D gene is TRBD1 (5 bases). The CDR3 sequence is CASREGEINQPQHF. CDR3 sequence (DNA): TGCGCCAGCAGAGAAGGGGAAATCAATCAGCCCCAGCATTTT.